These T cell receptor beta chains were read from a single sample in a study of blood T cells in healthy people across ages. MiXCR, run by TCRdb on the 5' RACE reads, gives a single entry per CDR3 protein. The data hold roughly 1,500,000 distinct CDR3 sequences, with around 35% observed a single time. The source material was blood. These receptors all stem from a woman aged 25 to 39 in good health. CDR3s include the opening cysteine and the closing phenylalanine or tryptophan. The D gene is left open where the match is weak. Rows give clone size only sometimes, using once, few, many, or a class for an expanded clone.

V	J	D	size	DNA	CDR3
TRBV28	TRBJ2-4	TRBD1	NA	TGTGCCAGCAGTGCTGGACCCTCAGGGGGAGAGCAGTACTTC	CASSAGPSGGEQYF
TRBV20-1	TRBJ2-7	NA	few	TGCAGTGCTTCGGACTTGCCCTACGAGCAGTACTTC	CSASDLPYEQYF
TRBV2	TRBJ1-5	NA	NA	TGTGCCAGCAGGGCCAGGGGCAGCAATCAGCCCCAGCATTTT	CASRARGSNQPQHF
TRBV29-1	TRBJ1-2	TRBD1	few	TGCAGCGTTGAGGGGACAGGGGAGAACTATGGCTACACCTTC	CSVEGTGENYGYTF
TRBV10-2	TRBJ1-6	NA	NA	TGCGCCAGCAGATTACCTACAGGGAATTCACCCCTCCACTTT	CASRLPTGNSPLHF
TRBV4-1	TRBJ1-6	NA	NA	TGCGCCAGCAGCCAAGTAACAGGGAAGCGTAGTTCACCCCTCCACTTT	CASSQVTGKRSSPLHF
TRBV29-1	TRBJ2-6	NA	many	TGCAGCGTTCTTGACAACACTGGGGCCAACGTCCTGACTTTC	CSVLDNTGANVLTF
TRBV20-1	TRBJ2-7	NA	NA	TGCAGTGCTAGAGATTCGGGACAAACCTACGAGCAGTACTTC	CSARDSGQTYEQYF
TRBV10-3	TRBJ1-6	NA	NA	TGTGCCATCAGTGAGTCGACATGGGGTTTGGGGAGTTCACCCCTCCACTTT	CAISESTWGLGSSPLHF
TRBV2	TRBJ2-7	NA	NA	TGTGCCAGCAGTGTGGGACCCAAGGAGACCCGGTACTTC	CASSVGPKETRYF
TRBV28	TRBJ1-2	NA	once	TGTGCCAGCAGTTTATTTCCCAGCTATGGCTACACCTTC	CASSLFPSYGYTF
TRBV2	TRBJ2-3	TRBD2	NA	TGTGCCAGCAGAGACCGTACTAGCGGGAGAGGAGATACGCAGTATTTT	CASRDRTSGRGDTQYF
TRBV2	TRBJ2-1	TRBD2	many	TGTGCCAGCGGGACTAAGACCTACAATGAGCAGTTCTTC	CASGTKTYNEQFF
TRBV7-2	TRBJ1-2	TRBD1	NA	TGTGCCAGCAGCTATGGACAGGGGCTTAAGGGGTATGGCTACACCTTC	CASSYGQGLKGYGYTF
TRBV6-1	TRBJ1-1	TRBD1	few	TGTGCCAGCAGCGGACAGGCCCGGGGTGTGGTAGCTTTCTTT	CASSGQARGVVAFF
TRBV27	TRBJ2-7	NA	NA	TGTGCCAGCAGTTTACAATGGGGCGGGTACAAGCAGTACTTC	CASSLQWGGYKQYF
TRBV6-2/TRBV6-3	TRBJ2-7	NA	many	TGTGCCAGCAGTTACGATGTGGGGGAGCAGTACTTC	CASSYDVGEQYF
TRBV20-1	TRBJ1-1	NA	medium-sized	TGCAGGTTGGGCTTTGAAGCTTTCTTT	CRLGFEAFF
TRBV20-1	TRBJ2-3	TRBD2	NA	TGCAGTGCTAGACTAGCGGGGGCCATCACAGATACGCAGTATTTT	CSARLAGAITDTQYF
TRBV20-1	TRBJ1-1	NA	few	TGCAGTGCTGCCGACACCTACGGTGAAGCTTTCTTT	CSAADTYGEAFF
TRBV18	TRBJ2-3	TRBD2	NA	TGTGCCAGCTCACCACCGGTGGGTAGCGGGGGCAACACAGATACGCAGTATTTT	CASSPPVGSGGNTDTQYF
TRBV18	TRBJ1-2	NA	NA	TGTGCCAGCTCACCACCTCAATCCCACCTATATGGCTACACCTTC	CASSPPQSHLYGYTF
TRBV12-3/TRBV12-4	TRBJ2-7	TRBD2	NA	TGTGCCAGCAGTTCACATAGCGGGAGGACCTACAATGAGCAGTACTTC	CASSSHSGRTYNEQYF
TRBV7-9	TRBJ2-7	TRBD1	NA	TGTGCCAGCAGCAACCCGGGACAGTTCTCCTACGAGCAGTACTTC	CASSNPGQFSYEQYF
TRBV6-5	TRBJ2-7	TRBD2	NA	TGTACCAGCAGTTACCGGACGAGTCTAGCGGGAGCAAACTACGAGCAGTACTTC	CTSSYRTSLAGANYEQYF
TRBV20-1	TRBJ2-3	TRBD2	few	TGCAGTGCTATCCCGGGACTAGGATCAGATACGCAGTATTTT	CSAIPGLGSDTQYF
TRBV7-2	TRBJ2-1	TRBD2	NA	TGTGCCAGCATCCGTGATGCGGGGGGGTACAATGAGCAGTTCTTC	CASIRDAGGYNEQFF
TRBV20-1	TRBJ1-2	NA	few	TGCAGTGCTAGAGATGACGGGGGCCATGGCTACACCTTC	CSARDDGGHGYTF
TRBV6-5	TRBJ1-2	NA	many	TGTGCCAGCAGTGGAGACAGAAACTATGGCTACACCTTC	CASSGDRNYGYTF
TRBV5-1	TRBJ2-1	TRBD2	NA	TGCGCCAGCGGCGTAATAGCGGGATCCCCCTCCAATGAGCAGTTCTTC	CASGVIAGSPSNEQFF
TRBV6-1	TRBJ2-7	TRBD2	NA	TGTGCCAGCACCTCCAGCGGGGGTGTCTACGAGCAGTACTTC	CASTSSGGVYEQYF
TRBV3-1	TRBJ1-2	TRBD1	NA	TGTGCCAGCAGCCAAGAACTAGGGACAGGGAATTTATATGGCTACACCTTC	CASSQELGTGNLYGYTF
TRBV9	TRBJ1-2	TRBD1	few	TGTGCCAGCAGCGTAGTAGCCGACAGGGGTGGCTACACCTTC	CASSVVADRGGYTF
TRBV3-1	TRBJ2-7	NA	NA	TGTGCCAGCAGCAATCGAAGGGTCTACGAGCAGTACTTC	CASSNRRVYEQYF
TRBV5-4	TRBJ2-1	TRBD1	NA	TGTGCCAGCAGCTTGACAGGGGGCGGGGGCTCCTACAATGAGCAGTTCTTC	CASSLTGGGGSYNEQFF
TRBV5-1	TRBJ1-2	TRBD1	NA	TGCGCCAGCAGCTCTGCGCGTTCAGGGGGCGCGGACTATGGCTACACCTTC	CASSSARSGGADYGYTF
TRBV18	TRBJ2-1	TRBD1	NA	TGTGCCAGCTCACCAGCGGGACAGGGCTTCAATGAGCAGTTCTTC	CASSPAGQGFNEQFF
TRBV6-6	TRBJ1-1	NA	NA	TGTGCCAGCAGTTACGGCCCGGGGGAGGCTTTCTTT	CASSYGPGEAFF
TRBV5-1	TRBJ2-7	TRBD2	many	TGCGCCAGCAGCTTGTTGGGGGGGACCTACGAGCAGTACTTC	CASSLLGGTYEQYF
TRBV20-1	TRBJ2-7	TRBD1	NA	TGCAGTGCTAGTACACAGGGGGTATACGAGCAGTACTTC	CSASTQGVYEQYF
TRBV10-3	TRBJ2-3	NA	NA	TGTGCCATCAGTGATGTTCCCACAGATACGCAGTATTTT	CAISDVPTDTQYF
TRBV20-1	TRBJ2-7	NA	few	TGCAGTGCTAAGGATGGTGGAAACGAGCAGTACTTC	CSAKDGGNEQYF
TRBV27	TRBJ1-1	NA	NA	TGTGCCAGCAGTTTATCTAGTGCCACTGAAGCTTTCTTT	CASSLSSATEAFF
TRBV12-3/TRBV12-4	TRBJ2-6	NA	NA	TGTGCCAGCAGTTTTAGGCTTTTGATCTCTGGGGCCAACGTCCTGACTTTC	CASSFRLLISGANVLTF
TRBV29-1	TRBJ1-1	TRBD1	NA	TGCAGCGTGACAGGGGGTTTGGCTGAAGCTTTCTTT	CSVTGGLAEAFF
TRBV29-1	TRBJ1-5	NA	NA	TGCAGCGTCCCAGAACTAGGGCAGAGCAATCAGCCCCAGCATTTT	CSVPELGQSNQPQHF
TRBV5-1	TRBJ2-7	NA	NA	TGCGCCAGCAGCTTTGCCCCAACAGGAGAGTACGAGCAGTACTTC	CASSFAPTGEYEQYF
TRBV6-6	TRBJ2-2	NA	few	TGTGCCAGCAGTTACTCGGGGGCCGGGACCGGGGAGCTGTTTTTT	CASSYSGAGTGELFF
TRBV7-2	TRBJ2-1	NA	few	TGTGCCAGCAGCTTAAATCGGTATACTGAGCAGTTCTTC	CASSLNRYTEQFF
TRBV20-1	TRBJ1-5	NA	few	TGCAGTGTCCGGGCCTCCATCGTTCAGCCCCAGCATTTT	CSVRASIVQPQHF
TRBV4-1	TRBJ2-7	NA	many	TGCGCCAGCAGCCAACAAAGCGGGTCCTACGAGCAGTACTTC	CASSQQSGSYEQYF
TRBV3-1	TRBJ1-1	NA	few	TGTGCCAGCAGCTACACAGGGACCACTGAAGCTTTCTTT	CASSYTGTTEAFF